A single sample is the source of the 10 T cell receptor beta chains below, sequenced in a study of T cell responses to AZD1222 COVID-19 vaccine. Assay: immunoSEQ multiplex PCR; the TCRdb copy retains only in-frame clones and omits some. Here the sample spans over 100,000 clones, approximately 91% being singletons. The starting material was peripheral blood, obtained on day 0 of AZD1222 vaccination. The origin of the receptors is an adult in good health.

This chain joins TRBV5-4 and TRBJ1-1, with 7 positions matching TRBD1. This CDR3 contains 15 residues. Germline CDR1 reads SGHNT; CDR2 reads YYREEE (reference sequence). The ends lost 6 bases at V and 3 bases at J; junction bases unmatched: 11. As DNA, the CDR3 is TGTGCCAGCATCCCGGGAGGGGGCAGGGACACTGAAGCTTTCTTT. The encoded protein is CASIPGGGRDTEAFF.

This sequence joins TRBV30 and TRBJ1-1; D gene ambiguous. Germline V lookup: CDR1 GTSNPN, CDR2 SVGIG (reference sequence). The germline V and J ends were trimmed by 2 bases and 4 bases, with 11 bases remaining between them. The CDR3 is 13 amino acids. The CDR3 is CAWSTWSGTEAFF. In DNA, the CDR3 is TGTGCCTGGAGTACGTGGTCGGGCACTGAAGCTTTCTTT. Complete variable domain (other parts from reference TRBV30 and TRBJ1-1): SQTIHQWPATLVQPVGSPLSLECTVEGTSNPNLYWYRQAAGRGLQLLFYSVGIGQISSEVPQNLSASRPQDRQFILSSKKLLLSDSGFYLCAWSTWSGTEAFFGQGTRLTVV.

As to this clone: A read error may produce the germline difference seen at one junction end. This rearrangement joins TRBV5-1 to TRBJ2-4; 9 bases match TRBD2. The CDR3 is 12 amino acids. Germline assignment: CDR1 SGHRS and CDR2 YFSETQ. CDR3 DNA: TGCGCCAGCAGCTTGGCAAGCGGGGGGCTGAACTTC. It specifies CASSLASGGLNF.

The table lists this clone with a count of one. The DNA for the CDR3 is TGTGCCATCAGTCCTTGGGACAGGAACCATCAGCCCCAGCATTTT. Translating it yields CAISPWDRNHQPQHF. The chain couples TRBV10-3 to TRBJ1-5; 8 positions match TRBD1. With V trimmed by 5 bases and J by 5 bases, 8 bases remained unmatched. CDR1 ENHRY and CDR2 SYGVKD come from the germline V gene. The CDR3 sequence is 15 residues long.

This chain connects TRBV3-1 (or the pseudogene TRBV3-2) to TRBJ1-1; no clear D. The germline V and J ends were trimmed by 7 bases and 0 bases, with 9 bases remaining between them. From germline, CDR1 is LGHDT and CDR2 YNNKEL (reference sequence). The CDR3 runs to 13 residues. CDR3 nucleotides: TGTGCCAGCACCTCGGGCTTGAACACTGAAGCTTTCTTT. As protein: CASTSGLNTEAFF.

This chain links TRBV5-4 with TRBJ1-1; D is unclear. Looked up from germline, CDR1 is SGHNT and CDR2 is YYREEE (reference sequence). The CDR3 is 15 residues long. With 6 bases removed from V and 1 base from J, the gap between germline ends came to 16 bases. The CDR3: CASTTAARGNTEAFF. The CDR3 DNA follows: TGTGCCAGCACTACAGCAGCGAGAGGGAACACTGAAGCTTTCTTT.

The chain links TRBV27 to TRBJ2-7; D possibly matches TRBD1 or TRBD2 (5 bases each). Per the germline V gene, CDR1 is MNHEY and CDR2 is SMNVEV (reference sequence). The V end lost 5 bases, the J end lost 9 bases, and 14 bases lay between the germline ends. The CDR3 contains 12 residues. The CDR3 here is CASSLPQGVQYF. In DNA form, the CDR3 reads TGTGCCAGCAGTCTGCCGCAGGGAGTGCAGTACTTC.

The chain uses TRBV5-6 and TRBJ1-5; D is unresolved. V was trimmed by 5 bases and J by 1 base, leaving 19 bases between them. Germline lookup yields CDR1 SGHDT and CDR2 YYEEEE. This CDR3 contains 17 residues. The CDR3 here is CASSRWVGSGSNQPQHF. The DNA for the CDR3 is TGTGCCAGCAGTCGTTGGGTAGGGTCCGGAAGCAATCAGCCCCAGCATTTT.

J is TRBJ2-1 and V is TRBV9; 7 nucleotides agree with TRBD1. The V and J ends lost 3 bases and 5 bases, in that order; junction bases with no gene match: 5. This CDR3 contains 14 residues. Germline values: CDR1 SGDLS, CDR2 YYNGEE. The CDR3 loop is CASSALGQNNEQFF. The CDR3 bases are TGTGCCAGCAGCGCCCTGGGACAGAACAATGAGCAGTTCTTC.

This clone was observed once. In nucleotides, the CDR3 is TGTGCCAGCAGCTTGGGAATGAAAGCTAATGAAAAACTGTTTTTT. Its protein product is CASSLGMKANEKLFF. The chain links TRBV5-6 to TRBJ1-4, with D unclear. This CDR3 is built from 15 residues. CDR1 and CDR2 (germline): SGHDT, YYEEEE. V lost 0 bases and J 3 bases, leaving 9 bases between the germline ends.